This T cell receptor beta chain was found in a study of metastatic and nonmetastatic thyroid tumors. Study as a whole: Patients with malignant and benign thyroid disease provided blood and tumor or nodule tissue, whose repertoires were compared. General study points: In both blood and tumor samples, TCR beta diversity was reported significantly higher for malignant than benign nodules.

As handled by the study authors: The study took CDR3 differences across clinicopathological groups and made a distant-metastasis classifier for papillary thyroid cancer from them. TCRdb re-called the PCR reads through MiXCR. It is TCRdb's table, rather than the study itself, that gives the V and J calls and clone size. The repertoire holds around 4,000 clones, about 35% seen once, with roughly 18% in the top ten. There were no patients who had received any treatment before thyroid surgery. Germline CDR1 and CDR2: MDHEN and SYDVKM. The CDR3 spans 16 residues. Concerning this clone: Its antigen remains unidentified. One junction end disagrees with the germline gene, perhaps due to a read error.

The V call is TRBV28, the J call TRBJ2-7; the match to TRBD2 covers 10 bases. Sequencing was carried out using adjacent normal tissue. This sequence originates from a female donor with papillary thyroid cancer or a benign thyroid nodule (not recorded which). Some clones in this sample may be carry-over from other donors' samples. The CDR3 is CARSCFGTSEVATPYF. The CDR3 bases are TGTGCCAGAAGTTGCTTTGGGACTAGCGAGGTGGCCACCCCTTACTTC.